What follows is one T cell receptor beta chain and its context. The antigen is unknown. The sample belongs to a study of T cells in localized non-small cell lung cancer. Study results and limitations: One tumor region alone was sequenced, and heterogeneity therefore remains possible. Adjacent lung held a median approximately 50 of the top 100 tumor clones.

Some clones are missing from TCRdb's copy, which holds only in-frame ones; the method was immunoSEQ multiplex PCR. The repertoire has tens of thousands of clones, around 94% of them found once; the top ten carry 7.1%. The sample was peripheral blood, taken before any cancer treatment. This TCR came from a female donor aged 60 or older with stage I lung adenocarcinoma.

The DNA for the CDR3 is TGTGCCAGCAGTGAACGGCGGGGGGCGGGCAATGAGCAGTTCTTC. Its protein product is CASSERRGAGNEQFF. The chain is built from TRBV6-1 and TRBJ2-1, with TRBD2 matching 8 bases. The CDR3 length is 15 residues. V trimming: 2 bases; J trimming: 6 bases; junction bases outside the gene matches: 6. The germline gives CDR1 MNHNS, CDR2 SASEGT.